Listed here are 24 T cell receptor beta chains from one sample, sequenced in a study of graft-versus-host responses after intestinal transplantation. Some clones are missing from TCRdb's copy, which holds only in-frame ones; the method was immunoSEQ multiplex PCR. The data show about 93,000 clones, with just under 95% seen just once and approximately 0.5% held by the top ten. No antigen has been assigned to these receptors. This sample comprised unstimulated CD8+ T cells sorted from spleen or lymph node cells, obtained before intestinal transplant. All receptors derive from a human donor who received an intestinal transplant.

J is TRBJ2-5 and V is TRBV19, with D possibly matching TRBD1 (5 bases). The J call is in doubt because the DNA end fits TRBJ2-7 better. Germline V gives CDR1 LNHDA, CDR2 SQIVND (reference sequence). There are 13 residues in the CDR3. The CDR3: CASSWQGPYEQYF. In DNA form, the CDR3 reads TGTGCCAGTAGTTGGCAGGGTCCCTACGAGCAGTACTTC.

The genes are TRBV30 and TRBJ2-3; D not resolved. Germline CDR1 is GTSNPN and CDR2 is SVGIG (reference sequence). With 7 bases removed from V and 5 bases from J, the gap between germline ends came to 16 bases. CDR3 length: 13 residues. The CDR3 bases are TGTGCCTCAACCGGTGGGCTTGGAGATACGCAGTATTTT. Translating gives CASTGGLGDTQYF. Looking up the rest from reference TRBV30 and TRBJ2-3 gives the full variable domain: SQTIHQWPATLVQPVGSPLSLECTVEGTSNPNLYWYRQAAGRGLQLLFYSVGIGQISSEVPQNLSASRPQDRQFILSSKKLLLSDSGFYLCASTGGLGDTQYFGPGTRLTVL.

The gene calls are TRBV2 and TRBJ2-7; TRBD2 agrees at 9 bases. The CDR3 spans 15 residues. Trimming at V came to 1 base and at J to 4 bases, leaving 5 bases not matched to a gene. Germline V CDR1 and CDR2: SNHLY, FYNNEI. The chain's CDR3 is CASSEGVAGEYEQYF. The CDR3 DNA reads TGTGCCAGCAGTGAAGGGGTAGCGGGGGAGTACGAGCAGTACTTC.

This clone was seen only once. The chain recombines TRBV5-6 with TRBJ1-2; D is possibly TRBD1 (6 bases). The V gene lost 5 bases and the J gene lost 6 bases, with 14 bases spanning the gap. The CDR3 sequence is 13 residues long. The germline V gene has CDR1 SGHDT and CDR2 YYEEEE. The CDR3 protein is CASRLQGVHGYTF. CDR3 DNA sequence: TGTGCCAGCAGACTACAGGGAGTTCATGGCTACACCTTC.

This chain uses TRBV6-1 with TRBJ2-1; TRBD2 aligns across 9 bases. The CDR3 runs 16 residues. The V segment lost 2 bases and the J segment 7 bases; nucleotides outside the gene matches: 9. CDR1 is MNHNS and CDR2 is SASEGT in the germline V gene. The CDR3 loop reads CASSEYASGTLNEQFF. The CDR3 DNA is TGTGCCAGCAGTGAATATGCTAGCGGGACCTTGAATGAGCAGTTCTTC.

This rearrangement joins TRBV5-6 to TRBJ2-7; D remains ambiguous. Trimming removed 0 bases from V and 2 bases from J, with 6 bases in between. Germline lookup yields CDR1 SGHDT and CDR2 YYEEEE. The length of the CDR3 is 13 residues. The CDR3 coding sequence is TGTGCCAGCAGCTTGGGAGTGGCCTACGAGCAGTACTTC. Translation: CASSLGVAYEQYF.

The genes are TRBV7-9 and TRBJ1-6; D gene uncertain. V gave up 5 bases and J gave up 8 bases, with 16 bases separating them. This CDR3 region has 15 residues. Germline assignment: CDR1 SEHNR and CDR2 FQNEAQ (reference sequence). Written as DNA, the CDR3 is TGTGCCAGCAGCCATCTTCCCCCTAATGATTCACCCCTCCACTTT. This codes for CASSHLPPNDSPLHF.

This chain joins TRBV4-2 and TRBJ1-2; possible D gene TRBD1, 6 bases. The CDR3 sequence is 14 residues long. Trimming shortened V by 1 base and J by 3 bases, and 9 bases separated the two germline ends. CDR1 and CDR2 from the germline V gene are LGHNA and YNFKEQ. DNA for the CDR3: TGTGCCAGCAGCCAAGTACAGGGTGACTATGGCTACACCTTC. Residues: CASSQVQGDYGYTF.

The DNA of the CDR3 is TGCGCCAGCAGCTTGGATATATCAGGGAACACTGAAGCTTTCTTT. Its protein product is CASSLDISGNTEAFF. This chain connects TRBV5-1 to TRBJ1-1; D unclear. Germline CDR1 SGHRS, CDR2 YFSETQ. The V end was cut by 0 bases, the J end by 1 base, with 10 bases between. This CDR3 spans 15 amino acids.

The chain uses TRBV29-1 and TRBJ2-7; TRBD2 is a possible D gene (6 bases). CDR1 and CDR2 from the germline V gene are SQVTM and ANQGSEA. CDR3 size: 12 residues. The ends were cut back, 4 bases at V and 5 bases at J, with 12 bases in the middle. CDR3 region: CSVVAPGDEQYF. In nucleotides, the CDR3 is TGCAGCGTTGTGGCCCCGGGAGACGAGCAGTACTTC.

The chain has TRBV4-3 and TRBJ2-5, with TRBD2 as a possible D gene (5 bases). V lost 0 bases and J 1 base, leaving 9 bases between the germline ends. The CDR3 covers 15 residues. Germline V lookup: CDR1 LGHNA, CDR2 YSLEER. This CDR3 is CASSQDRLTQETQYF. CDR3 nucleotide sequence: TGCGCCAGCAGCCAAGATAGACTAACCCAAGAGACCCAGTACTTC.

This rearrangement joins TRBV28 to TRBJ2-7; D is perhaps TRBD1 (6 bases). The CDR3 is 14 amino acids. The V end was cut by 6 bases, the J end by 3 bases, with 15 bases between. CDR1 is MDHEN and CDR2 is SYDVKM in the germline V gene. The CDR3 loop is CASSLRDTGYEQYF. In DNA, the CDR3 is TGTGCCAGCAGCCTCCGGGACACAGGCTACGAGCAGTACTTC.

Only one count was recorded for this clone. As DNA, the CDR3 is TGTGCCAGTACCGACAGCTATGGCTACACCTTC. Residues: CASTDSYGYTF. The J gene is TRBJ1-2, the V gene TRBV19, with a tentative D call TRBD1 (5 bases). CDR1 LNHDA and CDR2 SQIVND come from the germline V gene (reference sequence). V lost 7 bases to trimming and J lost 4 bases, with 7 bases between them. The CDR3 totals 11 residues.

The genes are TRBV7-8 and TRBJ2-7; TRBD2 matches at 7 bases. Germline V CDR1 and CDR2: SGHVS, FQNEAQ. This CDR3 is built from 15 residues. V shed 0 bases and J 5 bases; nucleotides not matched to a gene: 7. CDR3 amino acids: CASSLAGGSKDEQYF. The CDR3 DNA reads as TGTGCCAGCAGCTTAGCGGGCGGGAGCAAGGACGAGCAGTACTTC.

The gene calls are TRBV6-5 and TRBJ2-1; TRBD1 matches at 7 bases. The V segment lost 4 bases and the J segment 5 bases; nucleotides outside the gene matches: 8. The CDR3 runs to 15 residues. Germline values: CDR1 MNHEY, CDR2 SVGAGI. In DNA form, the CDR3 reads TGTGCCAGCAGTTCACCCCCGACAGGGAACAATGAGCAGTTCTTC. Protein sequence: CASSSPPTGNNEQFF.

The sample holds one count of this clone. The chain joins TRBV5-1 to TRBJ2-5; perhaps TRBD2 as D (7 bases). Looked up from germline, CDR1 is SGHRS and CDR2 is YFSETQ. This CDR3 comprises 18 residues. V lost 0 bases, J lost 0 bases, and 18 bases lay in between. In DNA form, the CDR3 reads TGCGCCAGCAGCTTGGGGCGAGGCGGGGGCAAATACCAAGAGACCCAGTACTTC. Protein: CASSLGRGGGKYQETQYF.

The J gene is TRBJ1-2, the V gene TRBV21-1; the table's TRBD1 call for D was not verified on the DNA. TRBV21-1 is tagged as a pseudogene. CDR3 length: 13 residues. The CDR3 DNA reads as TGTGCCAGCAGCAAGTACAGGGTCTATGGCTACACCTTC. Its protein product is CASSKYRVYGYTF.

V gene TRBV10-1 combines with J gene TRBJ2-7, with 8 bases identical to TRBD1. The CDR3 is 16 residues long. The germline V gene has CDR1 WNHNN and CDR2 SYGVQD (reference sequence). Trimming took 4 bases from V and 2 from J; bases not matched to a gene: 10. The CDR3, as DNA: TGCGCCAGCAGTGCAGATACAGGGGGTACCCCCTACGAGCAGTACTTC. Its translation: CASSADTGGTPYEQYF.

This clone has just one count. The chain is built from TRBV7-2 and TRBJ2-3; 12 positions match TRBD2. This CDR3 is 16 amino acids long. The trim removed 4 bases at V and 1 base at J, leaving 3 bases unmatched. Germline CDR1 is SGHTA and CDR2 is FQGNSA. CDR3 amino acids: CASSSWTSGGTDTQYF. The CDR3, as DNA: TGTGCCAGCAGCTCCTGGACTAGCGGGGGCACAGATACGCAGTATTTT.

This chain links TRBV25-1 with TRBJ1-1; D call uncertain. The CDR3 length is 14 residues. V was cut by 2 bases and J by 0 bases, with 7 bases left in between. Per the germline V gene, CDR1 is MGHDK and CDR2 is SYGVNS. The CDR3 loop is CASSEGHMNTEAFF. Written as DNA, the CDR3 is TGTGCCAGCAGTGAAGGTCACATGAACACTGAAGCTTTCTTT.

This chain uses TRBV27 with TRBJ2-1, with 8 bases fitting TRBD2. V gave up 3 bases and J gave up 4 bases; unmatched junction bases: 8. The CDR3 consists of 16 residues. The germline gives CDR1 MNHEY, CDR2 SMNVEV (reference sequence). As DNA, the CDR3 is TGTGCCAGCAGTTTTTTAGGGACTAGGGGTTACAATGAGCAGTTCTTC. This gives the protein CASSFLGTRGYNEQFF.

The chain has TRBV27 and TRBJ2-7; unclear D gene. Germline CDR1 is MNHEY and CDR2 is SMNVEV (reference sequence). Trimming removed 2 bases at V and 2 bases at J, with 13 bases between. The CDR3 is 15 residues long. The CDR3 sequence is CASSLGPSPTYEQYF. In nucleotides, the CDR3 is TGTGCCAGCAGTTTAGGTCCATCCCCTACCTACGAGCAGTACTTC.

The table lists this clone with a count of one. V and J are TRBV6-6 and TRBJ2-4; D is unresolved. In germline, CDR1 is MNHNY, CDR2 SVGAGI (reference sequence). The CDR3 is 15 residues long. V was clipped by 6 bases and J by 0 bases, with 12 bases between them. For the CDR3, the DNA is TGTGCCAGCAGAAGCCTTGAACTAGCCAAAAACATTCAGTACTTC. It is translated as CASRSLELAKNIQYF.

V and J are TRBV21-1 and TRBJ1-6. TRBV21-1 is listed as a pseudogene. This CDR3 spans 16 amino acids. Here the CDR3 DNA reads TGTGCCAGCAGCACACGAGAGGCCTACCCGGGTTCACCCCTCCACTTT. Translation: CASSTREAYPGSPLHF.